Below are 6 T cell receptor beta chains sequenced from a single sample in a study of blood T cell repertoires in COVID-19. The assay was immunoSEQ multiplex PCR, and TCRdb's table has in-frame clones only and misses some. The sample includes around 250,000 clones, over 75% seen only once; the top ten take 1.9%. Sequencing was carried out using PBMCs or T cells enriched from blood (not recorded which). These receptor sequences come from a woman aged 50 to 65 who had recovered from COVID-19.

CDR3 in DNA: TGTGCCAGCAGTGTTCTAGCGGGAGTCTACAATGAGCAGTTCTTC. It yields the protein CASSVLAGVYNEQFF. J is TRBJ2-1 and V is TRBV28, with 10 bases that match TRBD2. The V and J ends lost 5 bases and 3 bases, in that order; junction bases with no gene match: 4. The CDR3 has 15 amino acids. Per the germline V gene, CDR1 is MDHEN and CDR2 is SYDVKM.

V and J are TRBV30 and TRBJ1-5; D is ambiguous. The CDR3 loop spans 13 amino acids. V was cut by 3 bases and J by 0 bases, with 6 bases left in between. Germline CDR1 GTSNPN, CDR2 SVGIG (reference sequence). The CDR3 sequence: CAWRENSNQPQHF. CDR3 coding DNA: TGTGCCTGGAGGGAGAATAGCAATCAGCCCCAGCATTTT.

This clone was seen only a few times. The same CDR3 is also encoded by other DNA sequences in this sample. This sequence joins TRBV3-1 (or the pseudogene TRBV3-2) and TRBJ2-3; D is undetermined. The germline V gene encodes CDR1 LGHDT and CDR2 YNNKEL (reference sequence). This CDR3 contains 12 residues. V lost 4 bases to trimming and J lost 0 bases, with 2 bases between them. In DNA form, the CDR3 reads TGTGCCAGCAGCCCAAGCACAGATACGCAGTATTTT. It encodes CASSPSTDTQYF.

V usage is TRBV2 and J usage is TRBJ2-7; D gene uncertain. Germline CDR1 reads SNHLY; CDR2 reads FYNNEI. The CDR3 extends over 11 amino acids. The ends were cut back, 6 bases at V and 4 bases at J, with 7 bases in the middle. The CDR3 spells CASSLLYEQYF. Written as DNA, the CDR3 is TGTGCCAGCAGCCTACTATACGAGCAGTACTTC.

This chain joins TRBV7-9 and TRBJ1-1, with 10 bases lining up with TRBD1. The CDR3 sequence is 14 residues long. The trim removed 6 bases at V and 8 bases at J, leaving 9 bases unmatched. CDR1 is SEHNR and CDR2 is FQNEAQ in the germline V gene (reference sequence). CDR3 bases: TGTGCCAGCAGTTTGGACAGGGGGTTTGGGGAAGCTTTCTTT. It translates to CASSLDRGFGEAFF.

This chain links TRBV10-3 with TRBJ2-7; 8 nucleotides match TRBD1. In germline, CDR1 is ENHRY, CDR2 SYGVKD. The CDR3 covers 14 residues. V shed 7 bases and J 1 base; nucleotides not matched to a gene: 6. CDR3 nucleotides: TGTGCCATCATGAAAGACAGGGGATCCTACGAGCAGTACTTC. Translation gives CAIMKDRGSYEQYF.